This paragraph reports one T cell receptor (beta chain). The germline V and J ends were trimmed by 5 bases and 0 bases, with 11 bases remaining between them. Germline V gene data show CDR1 as SEHNR and CDR2 as FQNEAQ (reference sequence). This CDR3 is built from 14 residues. All enrollees were about 18 to 95 years old and from 20 to 25 US areas. Participant-reported clinical history was the basis for cohort assignment. The record originates from a study of blood T cell repertoires in COVID-19. Study-wide background: T cells, B-cell-depleted T cells, or PBMCs supplied cDNA or gDNA.

As handled by the study authors: Amplification of reference gene primers provided the estimated nucleated cell counts. Assay: immunoSEQ multiplex PCR; the TCRdb copy retains only in-frame clones and omits some. The V and J calls and clone size are taken from that table; D and trimming were inferred from the DNA. The profile shows approximately 300,000 clones, 85% of them singletons. The TCR sequence derives from a woman aged 25 to 39 who had been exposed to COVID-19. Source material: PBMCs or T cells enriched from blood (not recorded which). The chain has TRBV7-9 and TRBJ2-7; D uncertain. This chain's CDR3 is CASSPPESSYEQYF. CDR3 bases: TGTGCCAGCAGCCCTCCAGAAAGCTCCTACGAGCAGTACTTC.